This T cell receptor (beta chain) is from a study of blood T cell repertoires in COVID-19. Study as a whole: T cells, B-cell-depleted T cells, or PBMCs provided the cDNA or gDNA that served as material.

The CDR3 is 15 residues long. V gave up 5 bases and J gave up 2 bases; unmatched junction bases: 3. Looked up from germline, CDR1 is WNHNN and CDR2 is SYGVQD (reference sequence). Data came from immunoSEQ multiplex PCR; TCRdb stores just in-frame clones and leaves some out. The sample carries some 200,000 clones, 80% to 85% recorded once. This clone appeared once. This chain joins TRBV10-1 and TRBJ2-6, with 7 bases identical to TRBD1. Sequencing input: peripheral blood. This receptor was taken from a woman in her thirties or forties with acute or convalescent COVID-19. CDR3 protein: CASSPQGAGANVLTF. The CDR3 DNA sequence: TGCGCCAGCAGTCCCCAGGGGGCTGGGGCCAACGTCCTGACTTTC.